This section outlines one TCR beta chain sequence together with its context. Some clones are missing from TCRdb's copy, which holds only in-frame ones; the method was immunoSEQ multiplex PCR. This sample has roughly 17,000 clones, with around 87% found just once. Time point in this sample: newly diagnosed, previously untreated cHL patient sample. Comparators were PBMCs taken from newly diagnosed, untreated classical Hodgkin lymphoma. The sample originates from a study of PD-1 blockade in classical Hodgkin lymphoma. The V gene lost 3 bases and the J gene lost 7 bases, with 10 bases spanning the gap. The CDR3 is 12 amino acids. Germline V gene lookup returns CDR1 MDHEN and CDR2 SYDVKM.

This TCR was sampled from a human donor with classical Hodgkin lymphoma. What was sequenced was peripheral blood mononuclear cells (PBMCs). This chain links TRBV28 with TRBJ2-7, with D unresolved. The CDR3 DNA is TGTGCCAGCAGTTTCTCCAAGGTAGAGCAGTACTTC. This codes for CASSFSKVEQYF.